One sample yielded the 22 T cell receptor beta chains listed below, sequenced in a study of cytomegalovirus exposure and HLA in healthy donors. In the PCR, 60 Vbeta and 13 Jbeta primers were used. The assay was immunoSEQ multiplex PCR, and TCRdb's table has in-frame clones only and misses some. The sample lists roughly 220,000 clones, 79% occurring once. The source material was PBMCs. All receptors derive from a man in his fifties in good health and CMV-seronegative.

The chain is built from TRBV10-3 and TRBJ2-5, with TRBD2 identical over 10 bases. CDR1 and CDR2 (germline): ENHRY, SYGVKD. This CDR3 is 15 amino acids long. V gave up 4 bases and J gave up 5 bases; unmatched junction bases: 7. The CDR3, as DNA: TGTGCCATCAGTGGCCTAGCGGGAGTCAGGGAGACCCAGTACTTC. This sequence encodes CAISGLAGVRETQYF.

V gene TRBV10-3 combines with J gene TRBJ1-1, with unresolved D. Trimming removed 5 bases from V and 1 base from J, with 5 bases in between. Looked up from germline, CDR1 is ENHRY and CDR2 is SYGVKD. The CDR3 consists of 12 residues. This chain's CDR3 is CAISTRNTEAFF. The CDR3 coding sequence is TGTGCCATCAGTACACGGAACACTGAAGCTTTCTTT.

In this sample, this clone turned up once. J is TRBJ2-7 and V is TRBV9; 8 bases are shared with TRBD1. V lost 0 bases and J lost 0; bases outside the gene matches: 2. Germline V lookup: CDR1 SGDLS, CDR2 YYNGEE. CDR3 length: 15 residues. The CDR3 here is CASSVEQGASYEQYF. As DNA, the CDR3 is TGTGCCAGCAGCGTAGAGCAGGGGGCCTCCTACGAGCAGTACTTC.

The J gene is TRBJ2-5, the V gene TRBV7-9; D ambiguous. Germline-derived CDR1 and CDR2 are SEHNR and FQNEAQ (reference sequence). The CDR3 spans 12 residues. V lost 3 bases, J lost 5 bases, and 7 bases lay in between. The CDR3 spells CASSFSLETQYF. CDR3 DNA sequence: TGTGCCAGCAGCTTCTCACTGGAGACCCAGTACTTC.

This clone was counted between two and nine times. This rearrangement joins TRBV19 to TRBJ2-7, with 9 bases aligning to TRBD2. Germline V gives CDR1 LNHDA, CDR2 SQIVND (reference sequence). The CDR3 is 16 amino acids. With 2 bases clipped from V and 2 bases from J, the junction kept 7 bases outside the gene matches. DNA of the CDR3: TGTGCCAGTAGTATATATGGCGGGAGGGCCACCTACGAGCAGTACTTC. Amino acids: CASSIYGGRATYEQYF.

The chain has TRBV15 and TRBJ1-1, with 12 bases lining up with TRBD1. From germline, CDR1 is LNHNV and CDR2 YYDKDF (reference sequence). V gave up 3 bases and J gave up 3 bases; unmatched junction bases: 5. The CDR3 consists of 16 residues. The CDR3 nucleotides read TGTGCCACCAGCAGGGGACAGGGGGCTTGGGACACTGAAGCTTTCTTT. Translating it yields CATSRGQGAWDTEAFF.

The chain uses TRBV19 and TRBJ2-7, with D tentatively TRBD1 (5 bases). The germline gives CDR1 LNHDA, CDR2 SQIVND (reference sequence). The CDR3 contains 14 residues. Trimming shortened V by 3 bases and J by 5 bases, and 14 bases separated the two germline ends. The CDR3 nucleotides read TGTGCCAGTAGTATCCAGGGAAGGTGGGACGAGCAGTACTTC. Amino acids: CASSIQGRWDEQYF.

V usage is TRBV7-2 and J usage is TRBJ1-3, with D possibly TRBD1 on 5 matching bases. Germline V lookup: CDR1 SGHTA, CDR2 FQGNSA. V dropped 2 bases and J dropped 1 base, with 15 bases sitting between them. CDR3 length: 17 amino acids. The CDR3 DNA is TGTGCCAGCAGCTTATTAAGTGGGGCGGGATCTGGAAACACCATATATTTT. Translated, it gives CASSLLSGAGSGNTIYF.

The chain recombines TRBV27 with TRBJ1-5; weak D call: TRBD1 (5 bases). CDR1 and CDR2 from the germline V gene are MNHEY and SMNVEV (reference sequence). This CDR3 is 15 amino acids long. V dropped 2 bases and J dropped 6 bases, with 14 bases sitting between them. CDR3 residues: CASSLAGSGLQPQHF. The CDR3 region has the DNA TGTGCCAGCAGTTTAGCGGGATCGGGGCTTCAGCCCCAGCATTTT.

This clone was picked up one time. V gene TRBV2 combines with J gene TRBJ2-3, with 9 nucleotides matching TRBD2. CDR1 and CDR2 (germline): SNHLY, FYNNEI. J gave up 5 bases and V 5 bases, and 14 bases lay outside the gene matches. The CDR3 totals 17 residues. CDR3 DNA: TGTGCCAGCAGTCCCAGGTATGCGGGAGGGCCTGAAGATACGCAGTATTTT. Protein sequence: CASSPRYAGGPEDTQYF.

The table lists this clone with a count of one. The CDR3 reads CASSTRLVADTQYF. CDR3 in DNA: TGCGCCAGCAGCACACGACTTGTCGCAGATACGCAGTATTTT. The chain is built from TRBV4-1 and TRBJ2-3; D is unclear. This CDR3 spans 14 amino acids. CDR1 and CDR2 from the germline V gene are MGHRA and YSYEKL. V was clipped by 5 bases and J by 4 bases, with 13 bases between them.

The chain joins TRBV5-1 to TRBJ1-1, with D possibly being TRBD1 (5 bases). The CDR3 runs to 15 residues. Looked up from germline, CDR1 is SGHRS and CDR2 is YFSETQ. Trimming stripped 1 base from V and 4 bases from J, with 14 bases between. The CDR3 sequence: CASSLSVQGATEAFF. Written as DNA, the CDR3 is TGCGCCAGCAGCTTGTCCGTTCAGGGTGCCACTGAAGCTTTCTTT.

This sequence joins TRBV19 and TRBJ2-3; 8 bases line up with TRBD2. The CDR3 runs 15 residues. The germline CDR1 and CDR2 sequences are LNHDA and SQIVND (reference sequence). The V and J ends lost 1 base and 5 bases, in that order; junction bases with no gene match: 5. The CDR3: CASSIGTSYVDTQYF. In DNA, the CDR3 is TGTGCCAGTAGTATAGGGACTAGCTATGTAGATACGCAGTATTTT.

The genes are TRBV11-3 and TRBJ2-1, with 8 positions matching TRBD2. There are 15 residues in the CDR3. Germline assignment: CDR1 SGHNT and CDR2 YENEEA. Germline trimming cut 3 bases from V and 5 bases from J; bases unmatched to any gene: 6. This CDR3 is CASSFSGSGHNEQFF. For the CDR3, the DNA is TGTGCCAGCAGCTTCAGCGGGAGCGGACACAATGAGCAGTTCTTC.

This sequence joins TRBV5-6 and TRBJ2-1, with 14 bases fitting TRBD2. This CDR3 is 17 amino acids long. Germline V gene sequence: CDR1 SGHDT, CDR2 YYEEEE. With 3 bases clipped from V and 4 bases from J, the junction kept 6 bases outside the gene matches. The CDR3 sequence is CASSSRTSGRKYNEQFF. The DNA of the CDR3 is TGTGCCAGCAGCTCCCGGACTAGCGGGAGGAAATACAATGAGCAGTTCTTC.

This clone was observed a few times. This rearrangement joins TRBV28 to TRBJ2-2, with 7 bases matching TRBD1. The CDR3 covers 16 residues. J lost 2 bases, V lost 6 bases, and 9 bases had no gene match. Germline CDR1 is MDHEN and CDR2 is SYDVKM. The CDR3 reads CASRPRQGQNTGELFF. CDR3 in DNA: TGTGCCAGCAGGCCCAGACAGGGACAAAACACCGGGGAGCTGTTTTTT.

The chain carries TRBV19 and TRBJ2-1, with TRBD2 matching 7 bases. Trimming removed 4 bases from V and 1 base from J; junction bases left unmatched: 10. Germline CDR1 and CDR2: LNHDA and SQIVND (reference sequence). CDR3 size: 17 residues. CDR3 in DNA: TGTGCCAGTAGTAGGCCTAGCGGAGAGCTTTCCTACAATGAGCAGTTCTTC. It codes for CASSRPSGELSYNEQFF.

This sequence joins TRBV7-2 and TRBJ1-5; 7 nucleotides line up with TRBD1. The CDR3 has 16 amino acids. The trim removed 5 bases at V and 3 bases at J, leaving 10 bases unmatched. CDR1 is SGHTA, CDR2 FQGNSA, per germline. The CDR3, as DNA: TGTGCCAGCAGCACCAGCTGGGGACAGCCCAATCAGCCCCAGCATTTT. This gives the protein CASSTSWGQPNQPQHF. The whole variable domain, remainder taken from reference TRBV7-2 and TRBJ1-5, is GAGVSQSPSNKVTEKGKDVELRCDPISGHTALYWYRQSLGQGLEFLIYFQGNSAPDKSGLPSDRFSAERTGGSVSTLTIQRTQQEDSAVYLCASSTSWGQPNQPQHFGDGTRLSIL.

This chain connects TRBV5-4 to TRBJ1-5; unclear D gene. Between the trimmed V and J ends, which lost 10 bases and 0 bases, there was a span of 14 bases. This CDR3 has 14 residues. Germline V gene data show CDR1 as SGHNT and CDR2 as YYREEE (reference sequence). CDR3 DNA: TGTGCCTACCATTTGCGATATAGCAATCAGCCCCAGCATTTT. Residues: CAYHLRYSNQPQHF.

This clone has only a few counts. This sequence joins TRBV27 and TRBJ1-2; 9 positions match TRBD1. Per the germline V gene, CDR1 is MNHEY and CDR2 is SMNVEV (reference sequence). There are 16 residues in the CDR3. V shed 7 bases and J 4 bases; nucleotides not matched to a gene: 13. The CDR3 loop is CASMALRDRAIYGYTF. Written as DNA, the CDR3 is TGTGCCAGCATGGCCCTACGGGACAGGGCGATCTATGGCTACACCTTC.

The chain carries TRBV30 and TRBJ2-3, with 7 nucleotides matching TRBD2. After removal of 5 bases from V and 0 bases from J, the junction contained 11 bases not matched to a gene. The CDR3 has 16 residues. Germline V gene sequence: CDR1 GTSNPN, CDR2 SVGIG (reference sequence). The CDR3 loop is CAWGAAGRRSTDTQYF. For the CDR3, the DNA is TGTGCCTGGGGTGCAGCGGGAAGGCGCAGCACAGATACGCAGTATTTT.

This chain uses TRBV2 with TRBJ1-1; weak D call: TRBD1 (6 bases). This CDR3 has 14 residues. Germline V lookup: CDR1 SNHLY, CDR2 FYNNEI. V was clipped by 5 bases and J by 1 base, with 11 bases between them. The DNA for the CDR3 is TGTGCCAGCAGTTTGCTACAGGGGAACACTGAAGCTTTCTTT. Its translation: CASSLLQGNTEAFF. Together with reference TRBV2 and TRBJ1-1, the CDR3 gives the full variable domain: EPEVTQTPSHQVTQMGQEVILRCVPISNHLYFYWYRQILGQKVEFLVSFYNNEISEKSEIFDDQFSVERPDGSNFTLKIRSTKLEDSAMYFCASSLLQGNTEAFFGQGTRLTVV.